This TCR beta chain appears in the sequencing data of a study of cytomegalovirus exposure and HLA in healthy donors (dated by TCRdb to the late 2010s). About the investigation overall: According to an earlier analysis of several hundred of the donors, some 170 million T cells yielded 117 million unique TCR beta sequences and 276 Gb of sequence data. In a later analysis, previously published TCR beta repertoires from 666 donors were re-analyzed and high-resolution HLA genotyping was added so that TCR occurrence patterns could be studied. Every discovery cohort repertoire had been produced on one sequencing platform. The study aimed to test whether cataloging public T cell receptors could reveal signatures of past pathogen exposure. Across 398 genotyped donors of the cohort, an average of roughly 250,000 unique TCR beta nucleotide sequences per donor were sequenced, and around 20% of those sequences were non-productive. The number of donors typed differed by locus, with 629-630 for A, B, C, DRB1 and DQB1, 522 for DQA1, 600 to 610 for DPA1, and approximately 470 for DPB1. Alongside the repertoire data, information on donor age, sex, ethnicity and CMV serostatus was compiled. An early release covering 550 to 700 HLA-typed donors comprised 300 to 350 gigabases of sequencing data and 85 million to 100 million unique TCR sequences. Rather than using new phenotypic data, the later analysis identified candidate immune exposures from TCR beta sequences and from how often those sequences occurred across donors. Along with the roughly 700-subject first cohort, a separate validation cohort of about 110 different subjects was used. To decide whether each TCR beta V gene segment behaved as functional or pseudogenic, an earlier analysis of fewer than 750 of the donors relied on high-throughput TCR beta sequencing. In a later genetic analysis, genome-wide SNP genotypes for about three fifths of the 666 donors were used, and that subset was treated as a discovery cohort. About 5 DR-DQ haplotypes were handled as single units for association and clustering, since linkage in the cohort was strong. Both class I and class II loci were covered by HLA typing, at four-digit resolution. The genetic ancestry cluster associated with self-reported Caucasian donors included 80% to 90% of the 398 genotyped donors. The study profiled the T cell repertoires of hundreds of subjects by immunosequencing and related them to cytomegalovirus serostatus. The study combined high-throughput TCR immunosequencing, statistical association of individual TCRs with disease status, and machine learning to predict cytomegalovirus infection status. Here is what the overall study found, with its caveats: In an earlier analysis of about 600 of the donors, most TCR beta V segments appeared in productive rearrangements about 87% or about 30% of the time, broadly matching IMGT annotations. A later analysis found that TCR association rates varied across HLA loci, with DRB1 alleles showing the most associated TCRs and HLA-C alleles the fewest. CMV serostatus was the only immune exposure information available for the cohort. According to a later analysis, parvovirus B19, influenza, CMV and Epstein-Barr virus appeared linked to several top co-occurrence clusters. A further reported finding was that TCR beta sequences accurately predicted the HLA-A and HLA-B alleles for most subjects in the first cohort. HLA typing was unavailable for some donors at each locus, so association tests used only the typed subset. About 17 rarely observed V segments, including chromosome 9 orphons, were excluded from the earlier analysis of several hundred of the donors because counts were too low. The cohort was sequenced for TCR beta chains only, and without alpha or paired-chain data the features that could be detected were limited. When HLA alleles, especially DR and DQ, strongly co-occurred, attributing TCR associations to individual alleles was difficult. In a later genetic analysis, fewer N-insertions in productive TCRs were reported among donors in an Asian-associated ancestry cluster than the approximately 710-donor mean. Because the 87-base-pair reads could not distinguish some IMGT-functional V segments, including TRBV6-2 and TRBV6-3, those segments were excluded. A few of the identified cytomegalovirus-associated TCR beta chains were confirmed in vitro to be specific for cytomegalovirus antigens. Most CMV-associated TCR beta chains appeared to be HLA-restricted in a later analysis, and the HLA associations seemed to be driven largely by CMV exposure. The study listed 170 or so TCR beta chains as associated with cytomegalovirus. A later analysis found that HLA-associated TCR beta chains were more clonally expanded and had lower generation probabilities than equally common non-associated chains. In a later genetic analysis, a missense DCLRE1C variant was associated with V-gene and J-gene trimming of TCR beta chains, and the association was replicated in an independent cohort. The authors suggested that the approach could potentially be generalized to other disease states and immunological phenotypes. Sequencing depth was assumed to be roughly uniform across donors in the presence/absence analyses, though that assumption may not hold. At a false discovery rate of 0.05, a later analysis linked 16,000 or so TCR beta sequences to specific HLA alleles. Linkage disequilibrium might explain the correlated functional status among segregating V segments, but an unknown experimental factor could not be excluded. The classifier was reported to diagnose cytomegalovirus status with high specificity and sensitivity in both the original cohort and the validation cohort. A group of highly shared sequence variants was considered likely to be a technical artifact of the sequencing pipeline. Most TCR sequences were observed very rarely across donors, whereas some public TCRs were present in many individuals.

In the case of this clone: Its binding antigen is unknown. The record has no base qualities; no much larger clone is one base away.

The cohort comprised more than 550 healthy bone marrow donors. Cohort members were all nominally healthy when sampled, although unrecorded immune exposures were likely present. The donor tested CMV seropositive, placing the donor among the 290 or so seropositive members of the cohort. Each donor provided a peripheral blood sample, and peripheral blood mononuclear cells were used for TCR beta sequencing. The Qiagen DNeasy Blood Extraction Kit was used to extract genomic DNA from the blood cell samples. Spanning cysteine to phenylalanine, the CDR3 consists of 14 amino acids. Solely the CDR3 DNA is kept, with 42 bases framed from the first base. Deletion took 7 bases off V and 5 bases off J, with a span of 15 bases between the germline ends. From the germline V gene (reference sequence), CDR1 is MNHEY and CDR2 is SMNVEV. Library preparation employed the immunoSEQ multiplex PCR assay. A mixture of 60 forward primers for TCR Vbeta segments and 13 reverse primers for TCR Jbeta segments was used in the multiplex PCR. Amplification of the CDR3 region of rearranged TCR beta genes was performed with a multiplex PCR assay on genomic DNA. Amplified TCR beta libraries were sequenced as 87-base-pair reads on the Illumina HiSeq System. The study's own analysis went as follows. In a later analysis, some 80 million unique TCR beta chains were counted across the 500 to 850 repertoires, and around 10 million of these chains were shared by at least two donors. A nearest-neighbor algorithm error-corrected the raw reads and collapsed the reads into unique sequences, merging closely related sequences to remove PCR and sequencing errors. Alignment of CDR3 sequences to IMGT reference sequences was used to assign V, D and J gene segments. For a sequence to be retained, at least a six-nucleotide match to both a V gene segment and a J gene segment was required. A rearrangement was called productive if the CDR3 had no stop codons and remained in frame with V and J, and every other rearrangement was called non-productive. Following IMGT convention, CDR3 was defined as the stretch from the second conserved V-encoded cysteine to the conserved J-encoded phenylalanine. In an earlier analysis of 587 of the donors, sequences lacking an unambiguous match to a single V gene segment were excluded. An earlier analysis of roughly 590 of the donors called V segments functional above 56.7% productive rearrangements and segregating when the between-donor standard deviation exceeded 5%. A statistical classification framework was developed to diagnose cytomegalovirus status using the catalog of TCR beta chain sequences. In a later analysis, V and J genes were assigned by comparing TCR nucleotide sequences against IMGT/GENE-DB human TR gene sequences. A later analysis assigned CDR3 sequences and most-parsimonious VDJ recombination scenarios with the TCRdist pipeline. In a later analysis, each TCR beta chain was defined by its CDR3 amino acid sequence together with its V-gene family, and reads without a unique V-gene family were excluded. As a way to deal with suspected cross-contamination and a sequencing artifact, a later analysis dropped approximately 570 nucleotide sequences that were highly shared and had low generation probability. In a later analysis, a clonal expansion index for each public chain was calculated from normalized within-repertoire ranks of inferred template counts. In a later analysis, generation probabilities were computed using a VDJ recombination model fitted to out-of-frame rearrangements, and the results were checked against IGoR. In a later analysis, hypergeometric tests were used to score TCR-TCR, TCR-HLA and TCR-CMV co-occurrence, with a repertoire-size bias correction applied to TCR pairs. False discovery rates were estimated in a later analysis by permuting HLA or CMV assignments 20 times. In a later analysis, co-occurring TCRs were grouped using DBSCAN, with TCRdist sequence similarity added in when clustering inside HLA-allele-positive subsets. For co-occurrence clustering, repertoires with fewer than 30,000 or more than 120,000 public chains were excluded, along with roughly 5 repertoires with anomalous nucleotide sharing. TCRdb mirrors the immuneACCESS table, restricted to in-frame sequences. Some clones are absent from its copies; in checked studies, under half trace to an unresolved V gene, and the reason for the others is unknown. V and J calls and clone size follow that table, whereas D and trimming were derived from the DNA. The sample profile shows approximately 190,000 clones; 70% to 80% of them were found once. Jointly, the top ten make up 2.1% of the sample.

The chain is encoded by TRBV27 joined to TRBJ2-1; a weak D assignment points to TRBD2 (6 bases agree). Sequenced: PBMCs. The receptor was derived from a woman aged 25 to 39 in good health and CMV-seropositive. The nucleotide sequence reads TGTGCCAGCATGAGGAGGGAGGCTCACAATGAGCAGTTCTTC. It encodes CASMRREAHNEQFF.